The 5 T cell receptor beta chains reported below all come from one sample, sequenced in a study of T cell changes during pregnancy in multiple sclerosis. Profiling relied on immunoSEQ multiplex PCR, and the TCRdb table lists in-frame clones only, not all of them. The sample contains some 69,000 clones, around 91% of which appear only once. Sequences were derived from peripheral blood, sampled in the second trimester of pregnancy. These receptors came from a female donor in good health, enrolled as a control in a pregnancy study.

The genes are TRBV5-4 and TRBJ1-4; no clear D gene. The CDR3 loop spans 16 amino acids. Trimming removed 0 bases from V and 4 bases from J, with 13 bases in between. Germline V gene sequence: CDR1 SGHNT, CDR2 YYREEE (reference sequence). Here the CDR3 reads CASSLARTGLNEKLFF. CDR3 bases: TGTGCCAGCAGCTTGGCCCGGACCGGACTTAATGAAAAACTGTTTTTT. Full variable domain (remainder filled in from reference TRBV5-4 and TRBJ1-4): ETGVTQSPTHLIKTRGQQVTLRCSSQSGHNTVSWYQQALGQGPQFIFQYYREEENGRGNFPPRFSGLQFPNYSSELNVNALELDDSALYLCASSLARTGLNEKLFFGSGTQLSVL.

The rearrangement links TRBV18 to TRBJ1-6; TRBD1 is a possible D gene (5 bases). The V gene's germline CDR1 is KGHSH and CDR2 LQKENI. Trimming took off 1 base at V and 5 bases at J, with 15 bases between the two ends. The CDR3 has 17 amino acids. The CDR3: CASSPLFQGDDNSPLHF. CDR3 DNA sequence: TGTGCCAGCTCACCACTGTTCCAGGGTGATGATAATTCACCCCTCCACTTT.

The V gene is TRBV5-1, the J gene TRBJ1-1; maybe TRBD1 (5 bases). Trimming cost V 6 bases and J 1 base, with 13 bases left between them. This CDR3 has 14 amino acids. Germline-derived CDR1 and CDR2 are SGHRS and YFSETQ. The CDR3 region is CASTPGGANTEAFF. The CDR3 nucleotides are TGCGCCAGCACCCCCGGGGGAGCGAACACTGAAGCTTTCTTT.

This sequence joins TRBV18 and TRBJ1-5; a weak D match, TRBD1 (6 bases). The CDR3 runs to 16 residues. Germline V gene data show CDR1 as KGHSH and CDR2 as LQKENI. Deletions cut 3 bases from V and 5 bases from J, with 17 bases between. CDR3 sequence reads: CASSPQGNRVDQPQHF. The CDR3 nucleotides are TGTGCCAGCTCACCCCAAGGAAACAGGGTCGATCAGCCCCAGCATTTT.

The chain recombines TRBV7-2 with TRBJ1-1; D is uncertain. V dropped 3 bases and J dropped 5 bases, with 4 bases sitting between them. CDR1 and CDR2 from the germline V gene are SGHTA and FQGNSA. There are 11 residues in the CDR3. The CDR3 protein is CASSFRTEAFF. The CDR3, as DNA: TGTGCCAGCAGCTTCCGTACTGAAGCTTTCTTT.